What follows is one T cell receptor (beta chain) and its context. Its target is unknown. The data derive from a study of PD-L1 blockade in urothelial cancer. Background on the study: Blood samples contained a median around 130,000 T cells.

General study results and limits: Having blood TCR clonality under the median before treatment predicted better survival.

TCRdb's copy holds only in-frame clones and misses some; the assay was immunoSEQ multiplex PCR. The sample consists of roughly 63,000 clones, roughly 76% of them appearing once. Regarding time point: pretreatment peripheral blood. Every patient provided from 1 to 8 samples, collected pretreatment and on-treatment. The clonotype comes from a man aged 65-85 years with urothelial cancer. Sample: PBMCs, taken around atezolizumab (anti-PD-L1) treatment.

The CDR3: CASSSSGTISTDTQYF. The CDR3 DNA follows: TGCGCCAGCAGCTCTTCCGGGACTATAAGCACAGATACGCAGTATTTT. The gene calls are TRBV5-1 and TRBJ2-3, with 7 bases matching TRBD2. Germline V gives CDR1 SGHRS, CDR2 YFSETQ. The J segment lost 0 bases and the V segment lost 3 bases, leaving 7 bases of the junction unmatched. This CDR3 has 16 amino acids.